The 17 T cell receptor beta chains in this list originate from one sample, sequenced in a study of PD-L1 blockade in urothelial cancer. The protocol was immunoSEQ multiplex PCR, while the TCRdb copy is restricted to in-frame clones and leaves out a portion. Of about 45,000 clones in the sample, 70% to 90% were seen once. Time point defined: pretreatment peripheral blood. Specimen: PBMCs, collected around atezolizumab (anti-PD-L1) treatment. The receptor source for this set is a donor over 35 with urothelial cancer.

CDR3 in DNA: TGTGCCAGTAGTAGACAGGGAAATGTCTACGAGCAGTACTTC. Translated, it gives CASSRQGNVYEQYF. The chain carries TRBV19 and TRBJ2-7; 7 bases match TRBD1. V lost 4 bases, J lost 3 bases, and 6 bases stayed unmatched. The germline gives CDR1 LNHDA, CDR2 SQIVND (reference sequence). The CDR3 sequence is 14 residues long.

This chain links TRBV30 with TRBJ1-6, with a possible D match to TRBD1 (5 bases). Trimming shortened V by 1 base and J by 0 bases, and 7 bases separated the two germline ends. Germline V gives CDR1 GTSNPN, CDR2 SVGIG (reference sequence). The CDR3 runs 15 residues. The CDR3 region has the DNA TGTGCCTGGAGTGGGGGCAGCTCCTATAATTCACCCCTCCACTTT. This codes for CAWSGGSSYNSPLHF.

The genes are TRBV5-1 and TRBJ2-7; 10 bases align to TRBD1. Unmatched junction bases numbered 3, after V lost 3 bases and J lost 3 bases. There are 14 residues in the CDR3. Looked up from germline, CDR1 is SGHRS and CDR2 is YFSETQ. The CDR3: CASSSGDRGYEQYF. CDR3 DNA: TGCGCCAGCAGCTCGGGGGACAGGGGCTACGAGCAGTACTTC.

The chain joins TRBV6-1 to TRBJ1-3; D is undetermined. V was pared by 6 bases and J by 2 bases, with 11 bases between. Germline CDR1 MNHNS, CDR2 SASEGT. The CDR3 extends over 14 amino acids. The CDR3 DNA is TGTGCCAGCAGCAACCGGCAGGCTGGAAACACCATATATTTT. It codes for CASSNRQAGNTIYF.

The CDR3 sequence: CASSASGRATHNEQFF. In DNA, the CDR3 is TGTGCCAGCAGCGCTAGCGGGAGGGCCACCCACAATGAGCAGTTCTTC. The rearrangement links TRBV7-9 to TRBJ2-1; 12 positions agree with TRBD2. Losses at the gene ends were 5 bases for V and 5 bases for J; bases not matched to a gene: 7. The CDR3 covers 16 residues. Germline V gene lookup returns CDR1 SEHNR and CDR2 FQNEAQ (reference sequence).

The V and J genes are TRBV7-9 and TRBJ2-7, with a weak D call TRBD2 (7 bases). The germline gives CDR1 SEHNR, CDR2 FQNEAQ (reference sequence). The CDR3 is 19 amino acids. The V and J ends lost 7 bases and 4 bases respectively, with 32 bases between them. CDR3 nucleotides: TGTGCCAGCATTTGGGAACCCAAACCGGGGGGCCCAACGCCATACGAGCAGTACTTC. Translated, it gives CASIWEPKPGGPTPYEQYF.

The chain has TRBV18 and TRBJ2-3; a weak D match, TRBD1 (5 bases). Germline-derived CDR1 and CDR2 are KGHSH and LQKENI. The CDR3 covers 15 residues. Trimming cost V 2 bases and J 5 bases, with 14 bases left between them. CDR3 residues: CASSPVPQGGDTQYF. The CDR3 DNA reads TGTGCCAGCTCACCAGTGCCCCAGGGCGGAGATACGCAGTATTTT.

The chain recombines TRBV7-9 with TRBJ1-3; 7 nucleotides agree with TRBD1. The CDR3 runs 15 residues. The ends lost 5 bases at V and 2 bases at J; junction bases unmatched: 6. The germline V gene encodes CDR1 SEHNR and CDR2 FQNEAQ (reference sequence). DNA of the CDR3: TGTGCCAGCAGCCAACAGGGGTTTACTGGAAACACCATATATTTT. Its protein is CASSQQGFTGNTIYF.

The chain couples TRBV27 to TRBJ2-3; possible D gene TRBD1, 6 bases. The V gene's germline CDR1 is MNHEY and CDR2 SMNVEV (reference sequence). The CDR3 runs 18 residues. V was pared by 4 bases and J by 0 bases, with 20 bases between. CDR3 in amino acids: CASSSDSFIPSSTDTQYF. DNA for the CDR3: TGTGCCAGCAGTTCGGACAGCTTCATTCCGTCTAGCACAGATACGCAGTATTTT.

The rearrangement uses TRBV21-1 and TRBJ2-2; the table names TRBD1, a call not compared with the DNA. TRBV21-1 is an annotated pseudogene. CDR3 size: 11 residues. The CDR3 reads CARDSTGELFF. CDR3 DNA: TGTGCCAGAGACAGCACCGGGGAGCTGTTTTTT.

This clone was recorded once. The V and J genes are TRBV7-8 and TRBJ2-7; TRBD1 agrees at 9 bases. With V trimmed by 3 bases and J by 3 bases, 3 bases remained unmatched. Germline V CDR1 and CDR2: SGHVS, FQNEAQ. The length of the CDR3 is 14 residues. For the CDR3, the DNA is TGTGCCAGCAGCTTCCGGGACAGGGTCTACGAGCAGTACTTC. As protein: CASSFRDRVYEQYF.

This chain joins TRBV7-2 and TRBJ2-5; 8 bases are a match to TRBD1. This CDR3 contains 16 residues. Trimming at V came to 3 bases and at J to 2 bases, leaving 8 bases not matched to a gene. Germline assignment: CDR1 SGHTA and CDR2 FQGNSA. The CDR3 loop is CASSFALTGGQETQYF. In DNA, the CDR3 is TGTGCCAGCAGCTTTGCCCTAACAGGGGGGCAAGAGACCCAGTACTTC. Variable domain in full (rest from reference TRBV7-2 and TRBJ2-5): GAGVSQSPSNKVTEKGKDVELRCDPISGHTALYWYRQSLGQGLEFLIYFQGNSAPDKSGLPSDRFSAERTGGSVSTLTIQRTQQEDSAVYLCASSFALTGGQETQYFGPGTRLLVL.

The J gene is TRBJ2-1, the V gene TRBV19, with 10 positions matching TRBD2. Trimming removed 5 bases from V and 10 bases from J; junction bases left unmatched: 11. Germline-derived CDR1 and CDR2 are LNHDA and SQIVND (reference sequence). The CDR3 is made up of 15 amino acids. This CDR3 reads CASSRSSGSLGEQFF. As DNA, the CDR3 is TGTGCCAGTAGTCGGTCTAGCGGGAGCCTCGGGGAGCAGTTCTTC.

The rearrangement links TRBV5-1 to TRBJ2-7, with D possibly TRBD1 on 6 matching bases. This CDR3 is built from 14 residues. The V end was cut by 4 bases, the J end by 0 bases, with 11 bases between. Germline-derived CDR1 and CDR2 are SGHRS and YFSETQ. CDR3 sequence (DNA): TGCGCCAGCAGCCAGGGGCCAAGCTCCTACGAGCAGTACTTC. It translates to CASSQGPSSYEQYF.

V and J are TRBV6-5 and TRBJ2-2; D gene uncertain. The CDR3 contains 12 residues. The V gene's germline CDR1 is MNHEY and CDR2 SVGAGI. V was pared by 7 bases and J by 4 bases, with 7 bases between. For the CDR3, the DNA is TGTGCCAGCATGCGTCGCACCGGGGAGCTGTTTTTT. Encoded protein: CASMRRTGELFF.

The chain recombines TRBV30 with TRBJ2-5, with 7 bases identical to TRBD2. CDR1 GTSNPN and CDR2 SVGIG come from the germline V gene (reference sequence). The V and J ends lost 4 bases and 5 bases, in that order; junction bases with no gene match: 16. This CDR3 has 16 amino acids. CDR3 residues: CAWKAIAGVIGETQYF. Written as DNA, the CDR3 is TGTGCCTGGAAGGCAATTGCGGGAGTGATCGGTGAGACCCAGTACTTC.

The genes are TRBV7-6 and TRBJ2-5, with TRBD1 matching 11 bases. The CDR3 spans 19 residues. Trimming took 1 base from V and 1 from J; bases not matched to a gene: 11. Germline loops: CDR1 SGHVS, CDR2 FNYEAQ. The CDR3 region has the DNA TGTGCCAGCAGCTTAGGACCGCCCCTCGGGACAGGGGGCCAAGAGACCCAGTACTTC. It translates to CASSLGPPLGTGGQETQYF.